One and the same sample provided the 14 T cell receptor beta chains below, sequenced in a study of T cells in Graves' hyperthyroidism and ophthalmopathy. RNA transcripts provided the source from which TCR beta CDR3 regions were amplified. The HTBI primer set was used in a first-round RT-PCR of the TCR CDR3. TCRdb recomputed calls from the multiplex PCR reads with MiXCR, one row per CDR3 protein. The repertoire holds around 350,000 distinct CDR3 sequences, approximately 17% seen once, with 34% in the top ten. The sample was blood. Receptors were obtained from a woman aged 25 to 39 with Graves' hyperthyroidism that later progressed to Graves' ophthalmopathy.

This clonotype was seen at least ten times. The gene calls are TRBV5-1 and TRBJ2-1; 10 bases line up with TRBD2. The CDR3 extends over 13 amino acids. V was clipped by 4 bases and J by 9 bases; unmatched bases: 4. Germline V gene sequence: CDR1 SGHRS, CDR2 YFSETQ. CDR3 amino acids: CASSHRTSGEQFF. In nucleotides, the CDR3 is TGCGCCAGCAGCCATCGGACTAGCGGTGAGCAGTTCTTC.

This clonotype has a count of ten or more. The chain couples TRBV11-2 to TRBJ2-1; D is ambiguous. Trimming took off 4 bases at V and 5 bases at J, with 12 bases between the two ends. Germline assignment: CDR1 SGHAT and CDR2 FQNNGV. This CDR3 has 14 residues. Here the CDR3 reads CASSSPNLNNEQFF. The CDR3 nucleotides are TGTGCCAGCAGCTCCCCTAATCTAAACAATGAGCAGTTCTTC.

Ten or more counts support this clonotype. The rearrangement uses TRBV11-1 and TRBJ2-1; D unclear. The CDR3 loop spans 15 amino acids. Deletions cut 5 bases from V and 2 bases from J, with 13 bases between. Germline CDR1 reads SGHAT; CDR2 reads FQDESV (reference sequence). CDR3 bases: TGTGCCAGCAGCGCCAAGTGGGATCCCTACAATGAGCAGTTCTTC. Translating gives CASSAKWDPYNEQFF.

The sample holds a few counts of this clonotype. The chain recombines TRBV7-8 with TRBJ1-2; D not certain. V was shortened by 5 bases and J by 5 bases, with 15 bases between the two germline ends. The CDR3 contains 14 residues. Germline V gene sequence: CDR1 SGHVS, CDR2 FQNEAQ. In DNA form, the CDR3 reads TGTGCCAGCAGCCCCGGAGTGGGAGTTTATGGCTACACCTTC. This sequence encodes CASSPGVGVYGYTF.

This clonotype was recorded at least ten times. The J gene is TRBJ1-1, the V gene TRBV11-2; D ambiguous. This CDR3 spans 15 amino acids. V gave up 5 bases and J gave up 6 bases, with 19 bases separating them. CDR1 SGHAT and CDR2 FQNNGV come from the germline V gene. CDR3 sequence: CASSHARGRGSEAFF. The CDR3 bases are TGTGCCAGCAGCCACGCGCGAGGCCGGGGATCTGAAGCTTTCTTT.

This clonotype was recorded at least ten times. The rearrangement joins TRBV4-1 to TRBJ1-1; D perhaps matches TRBD1 (5 bases). V dropped 4 bases and J dropped 4 bases, with 13 bases sitting between them. The CDR3 runs to 14 residues. The germline V gene has CDR1 MGHRA and CDR2 YSYEKL. This CDR3 is CASSRVGEGTEAFF. The CDR3, as DNA: TGCGCCAGCAGCCGGGTAGGGGAAGGCACTGAAGCTTTCTTT.

Many counts were recorded for this clonotype. This rearrangement joins TRBV6-1 to TRBJ2-2; maybe TRBD1 (6 bases). From germline, CDR1 is MNHNS and CDR2 SASEGT. V dropped 4 bases and J dropped 7 bases, with 16 bases sitting between them. The CDR3 extends over 15 amino acids. The CDR3 DNA sequence: TGTGCCAGCAGTGGATACTCAGGGGCGGTCGGGGAGCTGTTTTTT. It is translated as CASSGYSGAVGELFF.

This clonotype turned up a few times. The chain carries TRBV29-1 and TRBJ1-2, with D possibly being TRBD1 (6 bases). Germline loops: CDR1 SQVTM, CDR2 ANQGSEA. This CDR3 contains 13 residues. Trimming cost V 1 base and J 4 bases, with 10 bases left between them. The CDR3 bases are TGCAGCGTTGAAGTGGGGGGCCTCTATGGCTACACCTTC. Its protein is CSVEVGGLYGYTF.

V gene TRBV9 combines with J gene TRBJ1-2; possibly TRBD1 for D (6 bases). CDR3 length: 16 amino acids. The germline V and J ends were trimmed by 0 bases and 7 bases, with 19 bases remaining between them. The germline V gene has CDR1 SGDLS and CDR2 YYNGEE. CDR3 nucleotide sequence: TGTGCCAGCAGCGTAGGGTCGATCTGGACAGTTCCTGGCTACACCTTC. It yields the protein CASSVGSIWTVPGYTF.

The chain joins TRBV20-1 to TRBJ1-4, with D unresolved. Germline V gives CDR1 DFQATT, CDR2 SNEGSKA (reference sequence). The CDR3 extends over 15 amino acids. V lost 5 bases and J lost 6, with 19 bases in between. CDR3 sequence reads: CSAPSVGYLDEKLFF. CDR3 bases: TGCAGTGCTCCCTCGGTCGGTTATCTGGATGAAAAACTGTTTTTT.

The sample holds many counts of this clonotype. The chain employs TRBV28 and TRBJ2-7; D tentatively fits TRBD1 or TRBD2 (5 bases each). Looked up from germline, CDR1 is MDHEN and CDR2 is SYDVKM. Trimming removed 3 bases at V and 3 bases at J, with 12 bases between. The CDR3 has 14 residues. In DNA, the CDR3 is TGTGCCAGCAGTTTGGAGGCACAGGACTACGAGCAGTACTTC. Residues: CASSLEAQDYEQYF.

This clonotype came up a few times. The V call is TRBV3-1, the J call TRBJ2-1; 7 bases fit TRBD1. Unmatched junction bases numbered 2, after V lost 4 bases and J lost 2 bases. The CDR3 runs 14 residues. Germline lookup yields CDR1 LGHDT and CDR2 YNNKEL (reference sequence). CDR3 protein: CASSPDRAYNEQFF. The CDR3 nucleotides are TGTGCCAGCAGCCCAGACAGGGCCTACAATGAGCAGTTCTTC.

The chain links TRBV5-4 to TRBJ2-7; no clear D. V gave up 3 bases and J gave up 5 bases, with 15 bases separating them. The CDR3 contains 14 residues. Germline CDR1 reads SGHNT; CDR2 reads YYREEE (reference sequence). Written as DNA, the CDR3 is TGTGCCAGCAGCTCCCGGGTCGGTAAAGACGAGCAGTACTTC. Its translation: CASSSRVGKDEQYF.

This clonotype was found a few times. The chain has TRBV7-2 and TRBJ1-1; 11 bases map to TRBD1. The CDR3 spans 15 residues. Trimming at V came to 5 bases and at J to 6 bases, leaving 8 bases not matched to a gene. Per germline, CDR1 SGHTA and CDR2 FQGNSA. The CDR3 region is CASSPLGQGGSEAFF. The CDR3 DNA is TGTGCCAGCAGCCCCCTGGGACAGGGGGGGTCTGAAGCTTTCTTT.